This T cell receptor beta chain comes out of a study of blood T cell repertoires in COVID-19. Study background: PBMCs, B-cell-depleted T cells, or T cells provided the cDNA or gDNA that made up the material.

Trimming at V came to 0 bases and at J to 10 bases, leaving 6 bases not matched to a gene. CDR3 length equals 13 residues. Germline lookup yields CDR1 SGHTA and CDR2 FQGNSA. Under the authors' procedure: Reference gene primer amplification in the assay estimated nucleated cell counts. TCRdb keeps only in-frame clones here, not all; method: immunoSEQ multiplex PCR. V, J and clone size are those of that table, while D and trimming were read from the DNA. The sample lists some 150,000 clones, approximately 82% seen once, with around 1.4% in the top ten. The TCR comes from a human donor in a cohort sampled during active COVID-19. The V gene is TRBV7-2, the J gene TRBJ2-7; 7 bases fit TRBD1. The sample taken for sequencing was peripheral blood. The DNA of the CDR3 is TGTGCCAGCAGCTTAGCCAGGGACAGCGTACAGTACTTC. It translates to CASSLARDSVQYF.